Below, 17 T cell receptor beta chains from the same sample are listed, as sequenced in a study of T cells after yellow fever vaccination. TCRdb called the 5' RACE reads again in MiXCR, with one record for every CDR3 protein. The sample yields about 220,000 distinct CDR3 sequences, roughly 6.8% seen once. The input for sequencing was CD4+ T cells sorted from PBMCs, taken on the day of the yellow fever booster vaccination. Source of these receptors: a man between 25 and 39 years old who received the YFV17D yellow fever vaccine.

The chain employs TRBV4-3 and TRBJ2-1, with 8 nucleotides matching TRBD2. The CDR3 covers 19 residues. Looked up from germline, CDR1 is LGHNA and CDR2 is YSLEER. After removal of 4 bases from V and 0 bases from J, the junction contained 14 bases not matched to a gene. The chain's CDR3 is CASSPQTSARSSSYNEQFF. CDR3 in DNA: TGCGCCAGCAGCCCTCAGACTAGCGCGCGGAGCAGCTCCTACAATGAGCAGTTCTTC.

This clonotype turned up a few times. The V and J genes are TRBV21-1 and TRBJ1-1; the listed D gene, TRBD1, was not tested against the DNA. TRBV21-1 constitutes a pseudogene. This CDR3 contains 14 residues. The CDR3 nucleotides are TGTGCCAGCAGCAATCAGGGGAGAGAAACTGAAGCTTTCTTT. Translation: CASSNQGRETEAFF.

This clonotype was seen at least ten times. CDR3 coding DNA: TGTGCCACCAGTGCCGGCGGGACAGGGGATGAGACCCAGTACTTC. Its translation: CATSAGGTGDETQYF. The chain recombines TRBV24-1 with TRBJ2-5, with 10 bases that match TRBD1. V was clipped by 5 bases and J by 5 bases; unmatched bases: 7. The CDR3 has 15 amino acids. From germline, CDR1 is KGHDR and CDR2 SFDVKD.

This clonotype has a count of ten or more. CDR3 region: CTSSRGTGTSGRREEYNEQFF. CDR3 DNA: TGCACCAGCAGCCGGGGAACAGGGACTAGCGGGAGAAGAGAAGAATACAATGAGCAGTTCTTC. The chain combines TRBV1 with TRBJ2-1; the table assigns TRBD2, which was not confirmed against the DNA. TRBV1 is a recognized pseudogene. There are 21 residues in the CDR3.

This clonotype appeared a few times. This chain joins TRBV11-3 and TRBJ2-2; 8 positions match TRBD1. CDR1 SGHNT and CDR2 YENEEA come from the germline V gene. V lost 5 bases and J lost 7; bases outside the gene matches: 6. The length of the CDR3 is 14 residues. CDR3 region: CASSPTGGVGELFF. The CDR3 DNA is TGTGCCAGCAGCCCCACAGGGGGAGTCGGGGAGCTGTTTTTT.

The chain couples TRBV5-1 to TRBJ2-3, with D possibly TRBD1 on 6 matching bases. There are 15 residues in the CDR3. The V end lost 4 bases, the J end lost 2 bases, and 14 bases lay between the germline ends. Germline CDR1 reads SGHRS; CDR2 reads YFSETQ. CDR3 bases: TGCGCCAGCAGCAGGGCAGGGGCTTCCACAGATACGCAGTATTTT. Amino acids: CASSRAGASTDTQYF.

This clonotype turned up a few times. The V call is TRBV19, the J call TRBJ2-2, with 10 bases fitting TRBD1. Germline values: CDR1 LNHDA, CDR2 SQIVND (reference sequence). CDR3 length: 15 amino acids. After removal of 9 bases from V and 6 bases from J, the junction contained 10 bases not matched to a gene. CDR3 bases: TGTGCCAGCACCTCGGGACAGGGGAATCCCGGGGAGCTGTTTTTT. It is translated as CASTSGQGNPGELFF.

This clonotype occurred a few times. V and J are TRBV5-4 and TRBJ2-4; 8 nucleotides align to TRBD1. The CDR3 covers 16 residues. Germline values: CDR1 SGHNT, CDR2 YYREEE (reference sequence). Unmatched junction bases numbered 9, after V lost 4 bases and J lost 3 bases. DNA for the CDR3: TGTGCCAGCAGCGCCCCGGGACAGGCGGACAAAAACATTCAGTACTTC. It is translated as CASSAPGQADKNIQYF.

This clonotype has at least ten counts. The genes are TRBV7-7 and TRBJ1-1; tentatively, D is TRBD1 (6 bases). This CDR3 has 13 amino acids. From germline, CDR1 is SSHAT and CDR2 FNYEAQ (reference sequence). Deletions cut 5 bases from V and 1 base from J, with 8 bases between. The CDR3 here is CASSRDKNTEAFF. DNA of the CDR3: TGTGCCAGCAGCCGGGACAAGAACACTGAAGCTTTCTTT. Variable domain in full (rest from reference TRBV7-7 and TRBJ1-1): GAGVSQSPRYKVTKRGQDVTLRCDPISSHATLYWYQQALGQGPEFLTYFNYEAQPDKSGLPSDRFSAERPEGSISTLTIQRTEQRDSAMYRCASSRDKNTEAFFGQGTRLTVV.

At least ten counts were recorded for this clonotype. V is TRBV20-1 and J is TRBJ2-7; possibly TRBD1 or TRBD2 for D (5 bases each). Trimming removed 5 bases at V and 5 bases at J, with 16 bases between. Germline V gives CDR1 DFQATT, CDR2 SNEGSKA (reference sequence). The CDR3 is 13 residues long. The CDR3 reads CSAWGTAMDEQYF. The CDR3 bases are TGCAGTGCTTGGGGGACGGCTATGGACGAGCAGTACTTC.

This clonotype has just a few counts. This chain uses TRBV12-3 or TRBV12-4 with TRBJ1-2, with a weak D call TRBD1 (5 bases). V was trimmed by 4 bases and J by 0 bases, leaving 9 bases between them. This CDR3 has 14 amino acids. The CDR3 region has the DNA TGTGCCAGCAGTTCCGGGGGTTCTAACTATGGCTACACCTTC. It yields the protein CASSSGGSNYGYTF.

This clonotype was seen repeatedly, ten times or more. This sequence joins TRBV6-2 or TRBV6-3 and TRBJ2-1; 15 bases are a match to TRBD2. The J segment lost 4 bases and the V segment lost 6 bases, leaving 4 bases of the junction unmatched. Germline loops: CDR1 MNHEY, CDR2 SVGEGT. The CDR3 covers 16 residues. The CDR3 DNA reads as TGTGCCAGCAGACGAGGGACTAGCGGGAGGTACAATGAGCAGTTCTTC. Its protein is CASRRGTSGRYNEQFF.

This clonotype appeared a few times. The rearrangement joins TRBV11-2 to TRBJ2-5; D not resolved. V lost 3 bases to trimming and J lost 4 bases, with 18 bases between them. The CDR3 has 16 residues. Germline CDR1 and CDR2: SGHAT and FQNNGV. CDR3 residues: CASSLGKHPGPETQYF. The DNA for the CDR3 is TGTGCCAGCAGCTTGGGAAAGCATCCCGGGCCAGAGACCCAGTACTTC.

The chain joins TRBV6-2 or TRBV6-3 to TRBJ2-7; the D gene is possibly TRBD2 (5 bases). Germline V gives CDR1 MNHEY, CDR2 SVGEGT. CDR3 length: 15 amino acids. Trimming left V 7 bases short and J 7 bases short, with 23 bases between. DNA for the CDR3: TGTGCCAGCACCGCCCCCCCCGGGGAATTGAGGGAGCAGTACTTC. This sequence encodes CASTAPPGELREQYF.

This clonotype has a handful of counts. V gene TRBV15 combines with J gene TRBJ2-5, with D uncertain. Germline CDR1 LNHNV, CDR2 YYDKDF (reference sequence). The V gene lost 0 bases and the J gene lost 4 bases, with 12 bases spanning the gap. There are 15 residues in the CDR3. CDR3 protein: CATSRDMTNLETQYF. Here the CDR3 DNA reads TGTGCCACCAGCAGAGATATGACGAACTTAGAGACCCAGTACTTC.

This clonotype occurred many times. The V call is TRBV20-1, the J call TRBJ2-7; 12 bases are a match to TRBD2. CDR1 and CDR2 from the germline V gene are DFQATT and SNEGSKA (reference sequence). The junction had 13 bases not matched to a gene; V was cut back by 6 bases and J by 7 bases. The CDR3 consists of 15 residues. CDR3 nucleotides: TGCAGTGCGCCGACTAGCGGGAGAGGAGTTTGGGAGCAGTACTTC. Amino acids: CSAPTSGRGVWEQYF.

V is TRBV11-2 and J is TRBJ2-3, with D perhaps matching TRBD2 (5 bases). Trimming removed 5 bases at V and 6 bases at J, with 12 bases between. The CDR3 has 13 residues. Looked up from germline, CDR1 is SGHAT and CDR2 is FQNNGV. The CDR3: CASSTAVGDTQYF. The CDR3 DNA sequence: TGTGCCAGCAGCACAGCGGTCGGTGATACGCAGTATTTT. Looking up the rest from reference TRBV11-2 and TRBJ2-3 gives the full variable domain: EAGVAQSPRYKIIEKRQSVAFWCNPISGHATLYWYQQILGQGPKLLIQFQNNGVVDDSQLPKDRFSAERLKGVDSTLKIQPAKLEDSAVYLCASSTAVGDTQYFGPGTRLTVL.